The rows below give T cell receptor beta chains drawn from one sample of a study of beta chain features in type 1 diabetes. Assay: immunoSEQ multiplex PCR; the TCRdb copy retains only in-frame clones and omits some. The sample has about 240,000 clones, 11% to 15% seen once. Sequenced sample: naive CD4+ T cells from blood. All receptors derive from a man aged 30-40 years with type 1 diabetes. The CDR3 runs from the conserved cysteine through the conserved F or W. Each record gives: clone size, D gene, V gene, J gene, CDR3 DNA, CDR3 protein. A D gene is named only where the DNA matches it firmly. The size of a clone is reported for some rows only, either as once, few or many, or as a class for expanded clones.

clone_size: few
d_call: .
v_call: TRBV4-2
j_call: TRBJ2-7
cdr3_nt: TGTGCCAGCAGCCAATCGACTAGTCATCCCTACGAGCAGTACTTC
cdr3_aa: CASSQSTSHPYEQYF

clone_size: few
d_call: .
v_call: TRBV10-3
j_call: TRBJ2-5
cdr3_nt: TGTGCCATCAGTACCCATGCGGGACAGCAAGAGACCCAGTACTTC
cdr3_aa: CAISTHAGQQETQYF

clone_size: .
d_call: .
v_call: TRBV9
j_call: TRBJ2-7
cdr3_nt: TGTGCCAGCAGCGCACAGCCAGAAGTTTTCCACGAGCAGTACTTC
cdr3_aa: CASSAQPEVFHEQYF

clone_size: few
d_call: .
v_call: TRBV25-1
j_call: TRBJ1-2
cdr3_nt: TGTGCCAGCAGTGCCGGGCGTCAGGGGAGTGGCTATGGCTACACCTTC
cdr3_aa: CASSAGRQGSGYGYTF

clone_size: few
d_call: .
v_call: TRBV9
j_call: TRBJ2-7
cdr3_nt: TGTGCCAGCAGCGCCGGGACTCCCAACCTCTACGAGCAGTACTTC
cdr3_aa: CASSAGTPNLYEQYF

clone_size: few
d_call: .
v_call: TRBV2
j_call: TRBJ1-2
cdr3_nt: TGTGCCAGCAGTGAAATGGCGGATTACTATGGCTACACCTTC
cdr3_aa: CASSEMADYYGYTF

clone_size: few
d_call: .
v_call: TRBV21-1
j_call: TRBJ1-1
cdr3_nt: TGTGCCAGCAGCGGACAGGGGCCATCGAACACTGAAGCTTTCTTT
cdr3_aa: CASSGQGPSNTEAFF

clone_size: .
d_call: TRBD1
v_call: TRBV19
j_call: TRBJ1-1
cdr3_nt: TGTGCCAGTAGTTACGACAGGGACACTGAAGCTTTCTTT
cdr3_aa: CASSYDRDTEAFF

clone_size: .
d_call: .
v_call: TRBV4-1
j_call: TRBJ2-6
cdr3_nt: TGCGCCAGCAGCCAACCCACGGGCTCTGGGGCCAACGTCCTGACTTTC
cdr3_aa: CASSQPTGSGANVLTF

clone_size: .
d_call: .
v_call: TRBV11-2
j_call: TRBJ1-5
cdr3_nt: TGTGCCAGCAGCTTAGATGGGACAAAGGGGGAGCCCCAGCATTTT
cdr3_aa: CASSLDGTKGEPQHF

clone_size: .
d_call: .
v_call: TRBV5-4
j_call: TRBJ1-2
cdr3_nt: TGTGCCAGCAGCCCGAAGGAGGATAAGGGTTATGGCTACACCTTC
cdr3_aa: CASSPKEDKGYGYTF

clone_size: .
d_call: .
v_call: TRBV5-1
j_call: TRBJ2-1
cdr3_nt: TGCGCCAGCAGCTGGGATGGGAGAACCAATGAGCAGTTCTTC
cdr3_aa: CASSWDGRTNEQFF

clone_size: .
d_call: .
v_call: TRBV4-1
j_call: TRBJ1-1
cdr3_nt: TGCGCCAGCAGCCAAGATCCAGGGTTGGGCACTGAAGCTTTCTTT
cdr3_aa: CASSQDPGLGTEAFF

clone_size: few
d_call: .
v_call: TRBV4-1
j_call: TRBJ2-3
cdr3_nt: TGCGCCAGCAGCCAAGGCCCGGGTAGCTCAGATACGCAGTATTTT
cdr3_aa: CASSQGPGSSDTQYF

clone_size: few
d_call: TRBD2
v_call: TRBV6-5
j_call: TRBJ2-3
cdr3_nt: TGTGCCAGCAGTAGCGGGGGAGTGGGCACAGATACGCAGTATTTT
cdr3_aa: CASSSGGVGTDTQYF

clone_size: .
d_call: .
v_call: TRBV12-2
j_call: TRBJ2-1
cdr3_nt: TGTGCAAGTCGCCCACGAAACTGCAATGAGCAGTTCTTC
cdr3_aa: CASRPRNCNEQFF

clone_size: .
d_call: .
v_call: TRBV18
j_call: TRBJ1-2
cdr3_nt: TGTGCCAGCTCCCCGGAGGGGACCTATGGCTACACCTTC
cdr3_aa: CASSPEGTYGYTF

clone_size: .
d_call: .
v_call: TRBV19
j_call: TRBJ1-1
cdr3_nt: TGTGCCAGTAGCGACGGGGAAAGCACTGAAGCTTTCTTT
cdr3_aa: CASSDGESTEAFF

clone_size: .
d_call: TRBD2
v_call: TRBV27
j_call: TRBJ2-1
cdr3_nt: TGTGCCAGCTTCTGGGAGGGAGGACTCAATGAGCAGTTCTTC
cdr3_aa: CASFWEGGLNEQFF

clone_size: .
d_call: TRBD1
v_call: TRBV18
j_call: TRBJ2-1
cdr3_nt: TGTGCCAGCTCAATTAACCGGGACAGGGTGCTAAATGAGCAGTTCTTC
cdr3_aa: CASSINRDRVLNEQFF

clone_size: .
d_call: TRBD2
v_call: TRBV2
j_call: TRBJ2-3
cdr3_nt: TGTGCCAGCAATATGGGACTAGCGGGGGCAGATACGCAGTATTTT
cdr3_aa: CASNMGLAGADTQYF

clone_size: few
d_call: TRBD1
v_call: TRBV5-6
j_call: TRBJ1-2
cdr3_nt: TGTGCCAGCAGATGGGACAGGGGGAACGAGGACTATGGCTACACCTTC
cdr3_aa: CASRWDRGNEDYGYTF

clone_size: few
d_call: TRBD2
v_call: TRBV4-2
j_call: TRBJ2-3
cdr3_nt: TGTGCCAGCAGCCAAGAAGGAAGGCGGGGGGGCCGGGGCACAGATACGCAGTATTTT
cdr3_aa: CASSQEGRRGGRGTDTQYF

clone_size: .
d_call: .
v_call: TRBV18
j_call: TRBJ2-5
cdr3_nt: TGTGCCAGCTCACCAGGTCTCCAGGGTGGTATGGAGACCCAGTACTTC
cdr3_aa: CASSPGLQGGMETQYF

clone_size: .
d_call: TRBD1
v_call: TRBV5-1
j_call: TRBJ1-1
cdr3_nt: TGCGCCAGCAGCTCCCTCGGGACAGGGAACACTGAAGCTTTCTTT
cdr3_aa: CASSSLGTGNTEAFF

clone_size: .
d_call: .
v_call: TRBV5-6
j_call: TRBJ1-2
cdr3_nt: TGTGCCAGCAGCTTATCGGGAGCATCCTTGGGCTACACCTTC
cdr3_aa: CASSLSGASLGYTF

clone_size: .
d_call: TRBD2
v_call: TRBV9
j_call: TRBJ2-5
cdr3_nt: TGTGCCAGCAGTTACGGGGGGGCACAAGAGACCCAGTACTTC
cdr3_aa: CASSYGGAQETQYF

clone_size: .
d_call: TRBD1
v_call: TRBV19
j_call: TRBJ1-1
cdr3_nt: TGTGCCACTGCTGACAGGGGAGGATCGAACACTGAAGCTTTCTTT
cdr3_aa: CATADRGGSNTEAFF

clone_size: .
d_call: .
v_call: TRBV29-1
j_call: TRBJ2-7
cdr3_nt: TGCAGCGTGAGGGCGGGTTTCTACGAGCAGTACTTC
cdr3_aa: CSVRAGFYEQYF

clone_size: few
d_call: TRBD1
v_call: TRBV9
j_call: TRBJ2-5
cdr3_nt: TGTGCCAGCAGCGCTACAGGGGCTTTCCAAGAGACCCAGTACTTC
cdr3_aa: CASSATGAFQETQYF

clone_size: few
d_call: TRBD1
v_call: TRBV23-1
j_call: TRBJ1-1
cdr3_nt: TGCGCCAGCAGTCGTGACAGGGGCGAGTGCGATCTGGAGGGTGAAGCTTTCTTT
cdr3_aa: CASSRDRGECDLEGEAFF

clone_size: few
d_call: .
v_call: TRBV18
j_call: TRBJ2-2
cdr3_nt: TGTGCCAGCTCACCACTCGAGCGTACCGGGGAGCTGTTTTTT
cdr3_aa: CASSPLERTGELFF

clone_size: .
d_call: TRBD2
v_call: TRBV2
j_call: TRBJ2-7
cdr3_nt: TGTGCCAGCAGCCGCTTGGCTAGCGGCTCCTACGAGCAGTACTTC
cdr3_aa: CASSRLASGSYEQYF

clone_size: few
d_call: .
v_call: TRBV29-1
j_call: TRBJ1-3
cdr3_nt: TGCAGCGTTGAAGATCGGGGAGGGCTAAGCTCTGGAAACACCATATATTTT
cdr3_aa: CSVEDRGGLSSGNTIYF

clone_size: .
d_call: .
v_call: TRBV18
j_call: TRBJ2-3
cdr3_nt: TGTGCCAGCTCTCGCGGGGTTAGCACAGATACGCAGTATTTT
cdr3_aa: CASSRGVSTDTQYF

clone_size: .
d_call: .
v_call: TRBV13
j_call: TRBJ1-1
cdr3_nt: TGTGCCAGCAGCTTATCCAGGGTGGACACTGAAGCTTTCTTT
cdr3_aa: CASSLSRVDTEAFF

clone_size: .
d_call: .
v_call: TRBV5-1
j_call: TRBJ2-3
cdr3_nt: TGCGCCAGCAGCTTGGGCCAGACAGGCACAGATACGCAGTATTTT
cdr3_aa: CASSLGQTGTDTQYF